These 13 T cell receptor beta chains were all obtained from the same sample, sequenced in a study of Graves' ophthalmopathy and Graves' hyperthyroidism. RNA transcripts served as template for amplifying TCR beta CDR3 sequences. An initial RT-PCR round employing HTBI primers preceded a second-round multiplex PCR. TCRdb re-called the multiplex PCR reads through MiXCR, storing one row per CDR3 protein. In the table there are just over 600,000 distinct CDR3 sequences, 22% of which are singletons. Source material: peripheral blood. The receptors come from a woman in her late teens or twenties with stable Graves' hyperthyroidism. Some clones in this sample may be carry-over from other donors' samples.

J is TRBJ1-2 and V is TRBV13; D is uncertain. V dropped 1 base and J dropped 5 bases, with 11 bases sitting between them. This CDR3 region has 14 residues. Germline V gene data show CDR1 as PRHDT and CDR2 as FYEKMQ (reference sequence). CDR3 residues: CASSLALVEYGYTF. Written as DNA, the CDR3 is TGTGCCAGCAGCTTAGCCTTAGTGGAATATGGCTACACCTTC.

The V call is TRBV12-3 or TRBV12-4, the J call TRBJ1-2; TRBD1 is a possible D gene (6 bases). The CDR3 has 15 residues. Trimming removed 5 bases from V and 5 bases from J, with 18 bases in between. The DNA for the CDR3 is TGTGCCAGCAGTCCCCCCTCGGGACACCTTTATGGCTACACCTTC. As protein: CASSPPSGHLYGYTF.

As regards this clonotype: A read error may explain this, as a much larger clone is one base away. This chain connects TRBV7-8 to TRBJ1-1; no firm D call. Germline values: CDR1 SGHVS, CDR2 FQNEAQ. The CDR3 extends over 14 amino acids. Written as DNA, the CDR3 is TGTGCCAGCAGCTCGACGGCCTTTGGCACTGAAGCTTGCTTT. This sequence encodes CASSSTAFGTEACF.

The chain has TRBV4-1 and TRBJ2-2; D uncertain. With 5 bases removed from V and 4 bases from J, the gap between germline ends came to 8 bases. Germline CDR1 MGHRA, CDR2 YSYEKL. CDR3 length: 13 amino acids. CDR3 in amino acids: CASSISGTGELFF. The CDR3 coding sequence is TGCGCCAGCAGCATCTCTGGCACCGGGGAGCTGTTTTTT.

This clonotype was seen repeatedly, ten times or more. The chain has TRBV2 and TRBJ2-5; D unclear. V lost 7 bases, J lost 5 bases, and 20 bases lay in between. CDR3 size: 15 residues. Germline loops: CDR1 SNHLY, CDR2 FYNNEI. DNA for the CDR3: TGTGCCAGCAAATTTCGGGTAGGGATGAGGGAGACCCAGTACTTC. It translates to CASKFRVGMRETQYF.

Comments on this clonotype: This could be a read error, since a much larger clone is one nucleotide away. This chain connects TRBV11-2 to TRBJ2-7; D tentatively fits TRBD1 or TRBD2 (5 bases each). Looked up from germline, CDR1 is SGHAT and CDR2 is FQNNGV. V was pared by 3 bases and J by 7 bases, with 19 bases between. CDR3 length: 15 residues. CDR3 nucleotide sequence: TGTGCCAGCAGCTTCTGGGTCCAGTTTGGGGGTGAGCAGTACGTC. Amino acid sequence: CASSFWVQFGGEQYV.

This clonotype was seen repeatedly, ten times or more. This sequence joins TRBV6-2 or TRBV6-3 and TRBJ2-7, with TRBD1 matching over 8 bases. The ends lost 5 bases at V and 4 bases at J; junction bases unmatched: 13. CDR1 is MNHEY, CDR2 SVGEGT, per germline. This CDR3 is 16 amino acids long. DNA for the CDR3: TGTGCCAGCAGTAAATACCGGGACAGGTTATCTTACGAGCAGTACTTC. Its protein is CASSKYRDRLSYEQYF.

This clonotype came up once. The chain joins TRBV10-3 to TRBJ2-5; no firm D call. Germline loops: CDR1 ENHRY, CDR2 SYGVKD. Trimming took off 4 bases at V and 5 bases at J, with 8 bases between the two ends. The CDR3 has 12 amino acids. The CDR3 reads CAISGVEETQYF. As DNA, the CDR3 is TGTGCCATCAGTGGAGTGGAGGAGACCCAGTACTTC.

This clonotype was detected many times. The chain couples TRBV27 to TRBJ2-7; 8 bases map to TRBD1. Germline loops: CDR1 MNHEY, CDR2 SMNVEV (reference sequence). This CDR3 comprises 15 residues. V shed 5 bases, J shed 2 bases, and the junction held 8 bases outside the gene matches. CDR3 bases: TGTGCCAGCAGTGGAGACAGGGGCCAAACCTACGAGCAGTACTTC. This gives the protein CASSGDRGQTYEQYF.

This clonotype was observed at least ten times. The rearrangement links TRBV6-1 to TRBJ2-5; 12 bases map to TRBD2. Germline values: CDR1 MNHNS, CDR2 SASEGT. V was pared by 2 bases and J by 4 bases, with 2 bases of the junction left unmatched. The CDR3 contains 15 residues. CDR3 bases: TGTGCCAGCAGTGAACTAGCGGGGGGGCCAGAGACCCAGTACTTC. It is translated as CASSELAGGPETQYF.

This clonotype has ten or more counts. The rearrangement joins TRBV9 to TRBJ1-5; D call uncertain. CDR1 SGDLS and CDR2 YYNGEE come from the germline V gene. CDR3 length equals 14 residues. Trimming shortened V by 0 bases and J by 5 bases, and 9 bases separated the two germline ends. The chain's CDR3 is CASSVGGDDQPQHF. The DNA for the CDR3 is TGTGCCAGCAGCGTAGGAGGTGACGATCAGCCCCAGCATTTT.

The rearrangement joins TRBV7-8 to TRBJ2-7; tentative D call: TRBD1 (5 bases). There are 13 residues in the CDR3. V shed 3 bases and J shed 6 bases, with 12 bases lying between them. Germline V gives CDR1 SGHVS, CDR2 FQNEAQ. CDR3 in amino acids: CASSFHQGSEQYF. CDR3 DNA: TGTGCCAGCAGCTTCCACCAGGGATCCGAGCAGTACTTC.

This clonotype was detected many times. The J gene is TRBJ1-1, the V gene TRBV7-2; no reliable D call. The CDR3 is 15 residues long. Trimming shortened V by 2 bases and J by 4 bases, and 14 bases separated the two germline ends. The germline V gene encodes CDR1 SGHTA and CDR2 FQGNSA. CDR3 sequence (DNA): TGTGCCAGCAGCTTAACCTCGGGTCCAGGCACTGAAGCTTTCTTT. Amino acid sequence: CASSLTSGPGTEAFF.